The rows below give T cell receptor beta chains drawn from one sample of a study of control samples from healthy donors and cancer patients. Assay: immunoSEQ multiplex PCR; the TCRdb copy retains only in-frame clones and omits some. This sample has 130,000 or so clones, with approximately 88% found just once. Material: blood. The receptors were gathered from a man in his forties or fifties in good health. The CDR3 runs from the conserved cysteine through the conserved F or W. Each record gives: clone size, D gene, V gene, J gene, CDR3 length, CDR3 DNA, CDR3 protein. The D gene is left open where the match is weak. For some rows the clone size is stated as once, few or many, or as a class when expanded; others skip it.

size: NA
D: NA
V: TRBV7-2
J: TRBJ1-2
length: 14
DNA: TGTGCCAGCAGCTTAGCTATGTTTAACTATGGCTACACCTTC
CDR3: CASSLAMFNYGYTF

size: few
D: NA
V: TRBV19
J: TRBJ1-2
length: 15
DNA: TGTGCCAGTAGTATGTATGGTGTGGCTAACTATGGCTACACCTTC
CDR3: CASSMYGVANYGYTF

size: NA
D: NA
V: TRBV6-5
J: TRBJ2-3
length: 15
DNA: TGTGCCAGCAGTTACGGGTCGGGATCCACAGATACGCAGTATTTT
CDR3: CASSYGSGSTDTQYF

size: NA
D: NA
V: TRBV6-5
J: TRBJ2-2
length: 12
DNA: TGTGCCAGCAGTTGGAGGGGCGGGGAGCTGTTTTTT
CDR3: CASSWRGGELFF

size: NA
D: TRBD2
V: TRBV9
J: TRBJ2-1
length: 15
DNA: TGTGCCAGCAGCGTAGCTAGGACTAGCGACGATGAGCAGTTCTTC
CDR3: CASSVARTSDDEQFF

size: NA
D: TRBD1
V: TRBV7-9
J: TRBJ1-1
length: 14
DNA: TGTGCCAGCAGTCCTCAGGGGGGATACACTGAAGCTTTCTTT
CDR3: CASSPQGGYTEAFF

size: NA
D: NA
V: TRBV6-5
J: TRBJ2-7
length: 13
DNA: TGTGCCAGCAGTTTAGGACAGTGGTACGAGCAGTACTTC
CDR3: CASSLGQWYEQYF

size: NA
D: TRBD1
V: TRBV7-9
J: TRBJ1-6
length: 14
DNA: TGTGCCAGCAGCTTAACAGGGGCGCATTCACCCCTCCACTTT
CDR3: CASSLTGAHSPLHF

size: NA
D: TRBD1
V: TRBV6-4
J: TRBJ1-2
length: 15
DNA: TGTGCCAGCAGTGACCCAGGGGGGACAGGGGTAGGCTACACCTTC
CDR3: CASSDPGGTGVGYTF

size: NA
D: NA
V: TRBV9
J: TRBJ2-3
length: 15
DNA: TGTGCCAGCAGCCCTTTGTCCGGGACCAGAGATACGCAGTATTTT
CDR3: CASSPLSGTRDTQYF

size: NA
D: TRBD1
V: TRBV14
J: TRBJ1-6
length: 14
DNA: TGTGCCAGCAGCTACGACAGGGGGAATTCACCCCTCCACTTT
CDR3: CASSYDRGNSPLHF

size: NA
D: TRBD1
V: TRBV5-4
J: TRBJ1-4
length: 17
DNA: TGTGCCAGCAGCGATGGACAGGGAACTGCAGCTAATGAAAAACTGTTTTTT
CDR3: CASSDGQGTAANEKLFF

size: NA
D: NA
V: TRBV10-2
J: TRBJ2-2
length: 13
DNA: TGCGCCAGCCGCGCCGTAAACACCGGGGAGCTGTTTTTT
CDR3: CASRAVNTGELFF

size: NA
D: NA
V: TRBV14
J: TRBJ2-3
length: 17
DNA: TGTGCCAGCAGCTCACAGGGAAGAAGTGGGTTCACAGATACGCAGTATTTT
CDR3: CASSSQGRSGFTDTQYF

size: NA
D: NA
V: TRBV29-1
J: TRBJ1-1
length: 13
DNA: TGCAGCGTTGAAGACGGGAAGAACACTGAAGCTTTCTTT
CDR3: CSVEDGKNTEAFF

size: NA
D: TRBD1
V: TRBV7-2
J: TRBJ1-4
length: 15
DNA: TGTGCCAGCAGCTTATTTGGGACAGGGTCTGAAAAACTGTTTTTT
CDR3: CASSLFGTGSEKLFF

size: NA
D: NA
V: TRBV4-3
J: TRBJ1-2
length: 18
DNA: TGCGCCAGCAGCCAAGGACAGGTCAGGGGCACGGGTAACTATGGCTACACCTTC
CDR3: CASSQGQVRGTGNYGYTF

size: NA
D: NA
V: TRBV6-2/TRBV6-3
J: TRBJ1-2
length: 13
DNA: TGTGCCAGCAGCTTCCGGGGGGTCGGTGGCTACACCTTC
CDR3: CASSFRGVGGYTF

size: NA
D: TRBD1
V: TRBV5-1
J: TRBJ2-1
length: 16
DNA: TGCGCCAGCAGCTTGGAGGGGATTACAGGGGGCAATGAGCAGTTCTTC
CDR3: CASSLEGITGGNEQFF

size: NA
D: TRBD1
V: TRBV5-1
J: TRBJ1-1
length: 16
DNA: TGCGCCAGCAGCCCCCGGACAGGGGGCGCGTACACTGAAGCTTTCTTT
CDR3: CASSPRTGGAYTEAFF

size: NA
D: TRBD1
V: TRBV19
J: TRBJ2-7
length: 14
DNA: TGTGCCAGTAGTCGGGACAGGGCCTTTTCCGATCTGTACTTC
CDR3: CASSRDRAFSDLYF

size: NA
D: NA
V: TRBV19
J: TRBJ2-1
length: 13
DNA: TGTGCCAGGGTCAACCAGGGTGGACATGAGCAGTTCTTC
CDR3: CARVNQGGHEQFF

size: NA
D: NA
V: TRBV18
J: TRBJ2-7
length: 13
DNA: TGTGCCAGCTCGCTGGACAGTGCCTACGAGCAGTACTTC
CDR3: CASSLDSAYEQYF

size: many
D: NA
V: TRBV4-3
J: TRBJ1-6
length: 16
DNA: TGCGCCAGCAGCCAAGAGTCCGGTTTCGTAAATTCACCCCTCCACTTT
CDR3: CASSQESGFVNSPLHF

size: NA
D: TRBD1
V: TRBV30
J: TRBJ1-1
length: 15
DNA: TGTGCCTGGATGCGGACAGGCGGATTGGACACTGAAGCTTTCTTT
CDR3: CAWMRTGGLDTEAFF

size: NA
D: TRBD2
V: TRBV19
J: TRBJ2-5
length: 15
DNA: TGTGCCAGTAGGACGACTAGCGGGGGGGCGGAGACCCAGTACTTC
CDR3: CASRTTSGGAETQYF

size: NA
D: TRBD2
V: TRBV7-2
J: TRBJ2-5
length: 16
DNA: TGTGCCAGCAGCTTAGGGACGGGGGGGGTACAAGAGACCCAGTACTTC
CDR3: CASSLGTGGVQETQYF

size: NA
D: TRBD2
V: TRBV5-1
J: TRBJ2-3
length: 16
DNA: TGCGCCAGCAGCTTGGCTCTAGCGGGTTTCACAGATACGCAGTATTTT
CDR3: CASSLALAGFTDTQYF

size: NA
D: TRBD1
V: TRBV20-1
J: TRBJ2-4
length: 11
DNA: TGCAGTGCTAGGGCTGACAGGGGCCAGTACTTC
CDR3: CSARADRGQYF

size: few
D: NA
V: TRBV18
J: TRBJ1-5
length: 15
DNA: TGTGCCAGCTCACCCCAAGAGGGTAGCAATCAGCCCCAGCATTTT
CDR3: CASSPQEGSNQPQHF

size: NA
D: NA
V: TRBV6-5
J: TRBJ1-4
length: 14
DNA: TGTGCCAGCAGTTACTCGGGGGCTAATGAAAAACTGTTTTTT
CDR3: CASSYSGANEKLFF

size: once
D: TRBD1
V: TRBV10-3
J: TRBJ1-1
length: 14
DNA: TGTGCCATCAGATCGGGACAGGGGAACACTGAAGCTTTCTTT
CDR3: CAIRSGQGNTEAFF

size: many
D: NA
V: TRBV12-3/TRBV12-4
J: TRBJ2-5
length: 13
DNA: TGTGCCAGCAGCGACCGGGACGGGGTGACCCAGTACTTC
CDR3: CASSDRDGVTQYF